Each of the 8 T cell receptor beta chains below was sequenced from the same sample in a study of T-cell memory formation after mild COVID-19. MiXCR, run by TCRdb on the 5' RACE reads, gives a single entry per CDR3 protein. The sample shows roughly 410,000 distinct CDR3 sequences, roughly 24% of them seen only once. The sequenced material came from PBMCs or a T cell subset sorted from them (not recorded which). These TCRs come from an adult woman who had mild COVID-19 (a few samples of this study predate the infection). Cell type and time point are not known.

In this sample, this clonotype turned up a few times. The chain is built from TRBV20-1 and TRBJ1-1; D remains ambiguous. CDR3 length: 11 amino acids. The V gene lost 6 bases and the J gene lost 6 bases, with 11 bases spanning the gap. CDR1 DFQATT and CDR2 SNEGSKA come from the germline V gene (reference sequence). The CDR3 spells CSAPRAPEAFF. CDR3 coding DNA: TGCAGTGCCCCTCGGGCCCCTGAAGCTTTCTTT.

A few counts support this clonotype. This chain uses TRBV6-5 with TRBJ2-4, with a possible D match to TRBD1 (6 bases). CDR1 and CDR2 from the germline V gene are MNHEY and SVGAGI. With 2 bases removed from V and 8 bases from J, the gap between germline ends came to 10 bases. There are 13 residues in the CDR3. The CDR3 DNA sequence: TGTGCCAGCAGTTACGACAGGACCGACATTCAGTACTTC. It codes for CASSYDRTDIQYF.

The V gene is TRBV6-2 or TRBV6-3, the J gene TRBJ2-4, with 9 bases fitting TRBD2. V lost 0 bases, J lost 7 bases, and 10 bases stayed unmatched. CDR3 length equals 17 residues. The V gene's germline CDR1 is MNHEY and CDR2 SVGEGT. The CDR3 bases are TGTGCCAGCAGTTACTCGAGGTTGCGGGAGGGTCCGAACATTCAGTACTTC. Encoded protein: CASSYSRLREGPNIQYF.

The chain employs TRBV6-5 and TRBJ2-2; possibly TRBD1 for D (5 bases). The CDR3 contains 15 residues. V lost 0 bases and J lost 5, with 10 bases in between. Germline assignment: CDR1 MNHEY and CDR2 SVGAGI. Here the CDR3 DNA reads TGTGCCAGCAGTTACTCGTTGGGGCCGACCGGGGAGCTGTTTTTT. Amino acid sequence: CASSYSLGPTGELFF.

In its sample, this clonotype was seen a few times. The V call is TRBV3-1, the J call TRBJ1-1; D is unclear. This CDR3 region has 11 residues. Germline lookup yields CDR1 LGHDT and CDR2 YNNKEL (reference sequence). V shed 2 bases and J shed 7 bases, with 5 bases lying between them. The CDR3 here is CASSQRDEAFF. CDR3 DNA sequence: TGTGCCAGCAGCCAAAGAGATGAAGCTTTCTTT. The complete variable domain, with remaining parts taken from reference TRBV3-1 and TRBJ1-1, reads DTAVSQTPKYLVTQMGNDKSIKCEQNLGHDTMYWYKQDSKKFLKIMFSYNNKELIINETVPNRFSPKSPDKAHLNLHINSLELGDSAVYFCASSQRDEAFFGQGTRLTVV.

This clonotype occurred a few times. The rearrangement links TRBV5-6 to TRBJ2-7; tentative D call: TRBD2 (6 bases). Looked up from germline, CDR1 is SGHDT and CDR2 is YYEEEE. V dropped 6 bases and J dropped 2 bases, with 15 bases sitting between them. This CDR3 has 14 amino acids. Here the CDR3 reads CASTKAGLAYEQYF. DNA of the CDR3: TGTGCCAGCACCAAGGCGGGACTCGCCTACGAGCAGTACTTC.

The V call is TRBV5-1, the J call TRBJ2-5; D may match TRBD1 or TRBD2 (5 bases each). Germline assignment: CDR1 SGHRS and CDR2 YFSETQ. V dropped 9 bases and J dropped 5 bases, with 26 bases sitting between them. This CDR3 has 16 amino acids. Written as DNA, the CDR3 is TGCGCCACGGCGACGCAGGGACCGATAAAAGGGGAGACCCAGTACTTC. Translating it yields CATATQGPIKGETQYF.

This clonotype was observed a handful of times. V usage is TRBV12-3 or TRBV12-4 and J usage is TRBJ1-4; D gene unclear. The CDR3 is 14 amino acids. V was pared by 4 bases and J by 8 bases, with 14 bases between. The CDR3 region is CASSSDLRWEKLFF. The DNA for the CDR3 is TGTGCCAGCAGTTCAGACCTGAGGTGGGAAAAACTGTTTTTT.